This T cell receptor beta chain was identified during a study of naive and memory T cell subsets listed by TCRdb under 2017. Broadly, across the study: An open-source, UMI-based TCR alpha and beta sequencing pipeline was applied to sorted naive and memory peripheral blood T cell subsets. Complete agreement was observed between the functional CMV T cell responses and the IgG serology results. RNA was DNase-treated and reverse transcribed with TCR constant-region primers, mostly using SuperScript III. On the study overall, not on this receptor specifically: A few larger clonotypes were present in naive repertoires, particularly the CD8 repertoires, and these clonotypes were possibly memory cells re-expressing CD45RA. After error correction, only a single occurrence was seen for over 90% of naive TCR sequences, so much steeper abundance distributions were produced than in memory subsets. Single alpha or beta chain sequences, rather than paired alpha/beta receptors, were used to define clonotypes. The repertoire findings for the naive and memory subsets could not be validated, as no ground truth was available. In both CD4 and CD8 cells, going from naive through CM, EM and EMRA, the Gini index went up while Shannon and inverse Simpson diversity went down. RNA-based TCR counts may be influenced by expression changes linked to T cell activation and differentiation. The abundance of TCRs followed a power law with an exponent that differed between naive and memory subsets yet stayed consistent across the three individuals.

This clonotype has a count of ten or more. No antigen is known for it. No quality values exist for individual bases; no much larger clone is one base distant. From the second PCR step on, the TCR alpha and beta chain libraries were amplified in separate reactions. Donor CMV status was determined by IFNgamma production from CD4+ T cells after overnight stimulation of fresh PBMCs with CMV viral lysate. Miltenyi beads were used first to positively select CD4 T cells, and CD8 T cells were then positively selected from the CD4-negative fraction. Cells stained for CD3, CD4, CD8, CD45RA, CD27 and a live/dead dye were sorted on a BD Aria II into four subsets by CD45RA and CD27. Three healthy volunteers provided blood, and each donor's sample was split into CD4 and CD8 T cells and then further divided into four differentiation subsets. Approximately 110 ml of peripheral blood was taken from each donor, and PBMC were separated by density-gradient centrifugation on Ficoll-Paque PLUS. Sorted cells were lysed in RLT buffer, after which RNA was extracted using a Qiagen RNeasy kit and stored at -80 degrees C.

Preparation of the library involved UMI-ligation and nested PCR. An equimolar mix of two oligonucleotides covering both TRBC1 and TRBC2 was used as the beta constant-region primer. Four rounds of PCR were used to amplify ligated cDNA, with nested alpha and beta constant-region primers being used together with the SP2 primer. T4 RNA ligase 1 ligated a single-stranded oligonucleotide carrying the SP2 primer and a 12-nucleotide UMI to the cDNA 3' end. The ligation reaction was kept at 16 degrees C for roughly 19-25 hours. PCR2 was typically performed as a SYBR Green qPCR and was stopped at a predetermined threshold so that over-amplification was prevented. All purifications after the first were performed with Agencourt AMPure XP magnetic beads. Library amounts were measured by Qubit and library quality was assessed on a TapeStation, where the main peak was expected at around 650 bp. Pooled libraries were sequenced on an Illumina MiSeq with v2 2x251 paired-end kits, typically giving roughly 0.85-2.2 million reads per sample. Each sample library was pooled at around 4.1 nM, and roughly 5-8% PhiX was included to improve cluster recognition. The authors processed their data as follows. Using tag matching that tolerated one base-pair mismatch, Decombinator assigned V and J genes to FASTQ reads that had been processed by Demultiplexor. By using UMIs, Collapsinator corrected both sequencing errors and the frequency errors caused by PCR heterogeneity. TCRs were translated and CDR3s were extracted from the conserved cysteine to the FGXG phenylalanine by CDR3Translator, with non-productive sequences being flagged. Gini, Shannon entropy and inverse Simpson indices were calculated on repertoires that had been subsampled to equal numbers of UMI-defined TCRs. Power-law fits to clonotype abundance distributions were performed by maximum likelihood within the linear range. On one naive CD8 sample, the pipeline and MIGEC gave similar UMI counts, unique TCR numbers and clonal distributions. One analysis removed from the naive repertoire any naive TCRs that were also present in any memory subset from the same donor. The repertoires were searched for approximately 7,000 CMV-associated CDR3 sequences that had been compiled from VDJdb and a published dataset. Starting from the raw public reads, TCRdb applied fastp trimming at Q25, assembled clones with MiXCR and retained in-frame beta chains. Each CDR3 protein gets just one entry, which takes the most common genes and DNA from the rows behind it. The V and J calls here are based on TCRdb, not the publication. The sample contains roughly 92,000 distinct CDR3 sequences, around 11% of them found a single time. Jointly, the top ten make up approximately 0.14% of the sample.

Looking up the germline V gene yields CDR1 KGHDR and CDR2 SFDVKD. Germline trimming: 4 bases from V, 4 bases from J; junction bases outside gene matches: 3. From cysteine to phenylalanine, the CDR3 is 14 amino acids long. Only the CDR3 region is kept as DNA, spanning 42 bases read in frame from base 1. Material: naive CD4+ T cells from blood. What this sample's cell subset or site label stands for: naive T cells, CD45RA high CD27+. The source is a human donor in good health. Recombination connected TRBV24-1 to TRBJ2-7, and 10 junctional nucleotides match TRBD1. The sequenced DNA is TGTGCCACCAGTGACCCGGGACAGGGGTACGAGCAGTACTTC. This encodes CATSDPGQGYEQYF.